The source of this T cell receptor beta chain is a study of T cell responses to AZD1222 COVID-19 vaccine. Sequencing was performed with immunoSEQ multiplex PCR; in TCRdb, only in-frame clones are kept and a portion is missing. Among about 270,000 clones listed, 94% were seen once. Trimming pared 8 bases from V and 2 bases from J, leaving 10 bases between. The CDR3 has 12 residues. Per germline, CDR1 ENHRY and CDR2 SYGVKD. Here the sequenced sample was peripheral blood, taken 28 days after the second AZD1222 dose. The receptor was derived from an adult who received the AZD1222 COVID-19 vaccine. The J gene is TRBJ2-7, the V gene TRBV10-3; D is unclear. DNA for the CDR3: TGTGCCATCTCCCCCAACCCCTACGAGCAGTACTTC. Its translation is CAISPNPYEQYF.